One sample yielded the 31 T cell receptor beta chains listed below, sequenced in a study of T cells in Graves' hyperthyroidism and ophthalmopathy. Amplification of TCR beta CDR3 regions used RNA as the template. The TCR CDR3 was amplified in a first-round RT-PCR using the HTBI primer set. TCRdb reprocessed the multiplex PCR reads with MiXCR, giving one entry per CDR3 protein. Here the sample spans about 350,000 distinct CDR3 sequences, 15% to 20% being singletons. Specimen: blood. The receptors here all came from a young woman with Graves' hyperthyroidism.

This clonotype has ten or more counts. V usage is TRBV11-2 and J usage is TRBJ2-7; 8 positions match TRBD1. The germline V gene has CDR1 SGHAT and CDR2 FQNNGV. CDR3 length: 14 residues. The V and J ends lost 1 base and 5 bases, in that order; junction bases with no gene match: 4. DNA for the CDR3: TGTGCCAGCAGCTTAGTTCCGGACAGGGACGAGCAGTACTTC. Translated: CASSLVPDRDEQYF.

The chain uses TRBV7-2 and TRBJ2-5, with 9 bases identical to TRBD2. This CDR3 has 14 amino acids. Germline V CDR1 and CDR2: SGHTA, FQGNSA. Trimming cost V 7 bases and J 6 bases; bases outside gene matches: 9. CDR3 in amino acids: CASTPGLAGKTQYF. In DNA form, the CDR3 reads TGTGCCAGCACCCCGGGACTAGCTGGGAAGACCCAGTACTTC.

This clonotype occurred many times. The genes are TRBV6-2 or TRBV6-3 and TRBJ2-5; 13 bases are shared with TRBD2. The germline gives CDR1 MNHEY, CDR2 SVGEGT. V lost 4 bases and J lost 6; bases outside the gene matches: 14. This CDR3 has 18 amino acids. This chain's CDR3 is CASSLNPLLAGGPKTQYF. The CDR3 region has the DNA TGTGCCAGCAGTTTAAACCCCTTACTAGCGGGGGGGCCGAAGACCCAGTACTTC.

The table lists this clonotype with many counts. The V gene is TRBV28, the J gene TRBJ1-1; D is uncertain. CDR1 is MDHEN, CDR2 SYDVKM, per germline. V was cut by 3 bases and J by 5 bases, with 10 bases left in between. The CDR3 is 13 residues long. CDR3 coding DNA: TGTGCCAGCAGTTTCCCCGGAGGGACTGAAGCTTTCTTT. The encoded protein is CASSFPGGTEAFF.

The genes are TRBV6-5 and TRBJ1-3; D is perhaps TRBD1 (5 bases). V gave up 8 bases and J gave up 3 bases, with 17 bases separating them. The CDR3 runs 15 residues. CDR1 MNHEY and CDR2 SVGAGI come from the germline V gene. In DNA form, the CDR3 reads TGTGCCAGCCGGTACGGGGGGAAAAGTGGAAACACCATATATTTT. This encodes CASRYGGKSGNTIYF.

This clonotype was counted many times. J is TRBJ1-2 and V is TRBV14, with D possibly matching TRBD1 (5 bases). V lost 1 base and J 6 bases, leaving 9 bases between the germline ends. Germline assignment: CDR1 SGHDN and CDR2 FVKESK. CDR3 length: 13 residues. The CDR3 spells CASSQVTRDGYTF. In DNA form, the CDR3 reads TGTGCCAGCAGCCAAGTTACCAGGGATGGCTACACCTTC.

In this sample, this clonotype turned up many times. The chain links TRBV28 to TRBJ2-2; 10 bases agree with TRBD1. This CDR3 region has 15 residues. CDR1 is MDHEN, CDR2 SYDVKM, per germline. V lost 6 bases and J lost 7; bases outside the gene matches: 8. CDR3 amino acids: CASSRWDRGVGELFF. CDR3 nucleotide sequence: TGTGCCAGCAGCCGATGGGACAGGGGAGTCGGGGAGCTGTTTTTT.

At least ten counts were recorded for this clonotype. This chain links TRBV27 with TRBJ2-7; 7 nucleotides agree with TRBD1. CDR3 length: 14 amino acids. V lost 5 bases to trimming and J lost 5 bases; unmatched junction nucleotides: 9. CDR1 MNHEY and CDR2 SMNVEV come from the germline V gene (reference sequence). The chain's CDR3 is CASSRRDSRNEQYF. The CDR3 DNA reads as TGTGCCAGCAGTCGTCGGGACAGTCGCAACGAGCAGTACTTC.

This clonotype has a count of ten or more. The chain uses TRBV7-2 and TRBJ1-5; D might be TRBD1 (6 bases). The CDR3 runs to 14 residues. CDR1 is SGHTA and CDR2 is FQGNSA in the germline V gene. V dropped 4 bases and J dropped 3 bases, with 10 bases sitting between them. CDR3 DNA: TGTGCCAGCAGCTCCGACAGGTTCAATCAGCCCCAGCATTTT. Its translation: CASSSDRFNQPQHF.

This clonotype was observed at least ten times. The rearrangement links TRBV6-4 to TRBJ2-3; 9 nucleotides agree with TRBD2. The ends lost 8 bases at V and 1 base at J; junction bases unmatched: 7. Germline V CDR1 and CDR2: MRHNA, SNTAGT. CDR3 length: 15 residues. The CDR3 DNA follows: TGTGCCAGCGCGATAAGCGGGGGGCGCACAGATACGCAGTATTTT. Translated, it gives CASAISGGRTDTQYF.

V usage is TRBV12-3 or TRBV12-4 and J usage is TRBJ1-1; D perhaps matches TRBD1 (6 bases). Trimming left V 6 bases short and J 6 bases short, with 14 bases between. This CDR3 is built from 13 residues. This chain's CDR3 is CASSLQGDSEAFF. In DNA, the CDR3 is TGTGCCAGCAGCCTACAGGGTGATTCTGAAGCTTTCTTT.

This clonotype has ten or more counts. The rearrangement links TRBV6-1 to TRBJ1-2, with D possibly being TRBD1 (5 bases). The CDR3 loop spans 13 amino acids. CDR1 and CDR2 from the germline V gene are MNHNS and SASEGT. Trimming left V 1 base short and J 8 bases short, with 11 bases between. The DNA of the CDR3 is TGTGCCAGCAGTGAAGTGCCACAGGACGGCTACACCTTC. Encoded protein: CASSEVPQDGYTF.

This clonotype was counted only a few times. The gene calls are TRBV20-1 and TRBJ2-7, with 9 bases fitting TRBD1. Germline CDR1 reads DFQATT; CDR2 reads SNEGSKA (reference sequence). The CDR3 consists of 13 residues. CDR3: CSQGQGDSYEQYF. For the CDR3, the DNA is TGCAGCCAGGGACAGGGCGACTCCTACGAGCAGTACTTC.

The sample holds many counts of this clonotype. V and J are TRBV6-1 and TRBJ2-2; D uncertain. Trimming pared 2 bases from V and 7 bases from J, leaving 11 bases between. This CDR3 is built from 14 residues. Germline CDR1 MNHNS, CDR2 SASEGT. CDR3 bases: TGTGCCAGCAGTGAACCCTACCTCGGCGGGGAGCTGTTTTTT. Its protein product is CASSEPYLGGELFF.

This clonotype has ten or more counts. The chain uses TRBV7-3 and TRBJ2-3; D is unclear. This CDR3 spans 13 amino acids. Trimming shortened V by 5 bases and J by 7 bases, and 13 bases separated the two germline ends. Germline V lookup: CDR1 SGHTA, CDR2 FQGTGA. In DNA form, the CDR3 reads TGTGCCAGCAGCCTCGAAGTTCGCTATACGCAGTATTTT. It encodes CASSLEVRYTQYF.

This clonotype was observed at least ten times. The V gene is TRBV20-1, the J gene TRBJ2-5; 8 bases line up with TRBD2. The CDR3 contains 14 residues. Germline-derived CDR1 and CDR2 are DFQATT and SNEGSKA (reference sequence). V lost 3 bases and J lost 5; bases outside the gene matches: 8. The CDR3 reads CSASRDGGEETQYF. CDR3 in DNA: TGCAGTGCTAGCCGCGACGGGGGGGAGGAGACCCAGTACTTC.

This clonotype was observed at least ten times. The chain uses TRBV6-5 and TRBJ1-5; D is perhaps TRBD1 (5 bases). Germline lookup yields CDR1 MNHEY and CDR2 SVGAGI. The CDR3 has 13 residues. The V end lost 8 bases, the J end lost 6 bases, and 14 bases lay between the germline ends. The CDR3 region has the DNA TGTGCCAGCCGGGCCCAGGGAGGTCAGCCCCAGCATTTT. Residues: CASRAQGGQPQHF.

This clonotype occurred many times. The genes are TRBV28 and TRBJ2-7; tentative D call: TRBD1 (5 bases). The germline V gene has CDR1 MDHEN and CDR2 SYDVKM. V was clipped by 6 bases and J by 3 bases, with 15 bases between them. The CDR3 consists of 14 residues. The CDR3 bases are TGTGCCAGCAGCCATTCCGACAGAAACTACGAGCAGTACTTC. Translating it yields CASSHSDRNYEQYF.

At least ten counts were recorded for this clonotype. The chain couples TRBV12-5 to TRBJ1-1; no reliable D call. The CDR3 is made up of 13 amino acids. Germline lookup yields CDR1 LGHNT and CDR2 FRNRAP. Trimming took 6 bases from V and 1 from J, leaving 9 bases between them. The CDR3 DNA reads TGTGCTAGTGGGGAAACAGCGAACACTGAAGCTTTCTTT. Translation gives CASGETANTEAFF.

Ten or more counts support this clonotype. The gene calls are TRBV25-1 and TRBJ2-7; no firm D call. CDR3 length: 14 residues. Germline V lookup: CDR1 MGHDK, CDR2 SYGVNS. Trimming left V 1 base short and J 4 bases short, with 11 bases between. CDR3 sequence (DNA): TGTGCCAGCAGTGAATCGAATAACCGGTACGAGCAGTACTTC. Encoded protein: CASSESNNRYEQYF.

In its sample, this clonotype was seen many times. The V and J genes are TRBV6-1 and TRBJ2-5; 9 nucleotides align to TRBD1. V trimming: 6 bases; J trimming: 5 bases; junction bases outside the gene matches: 4. Germline V gene lookup returns CDR1 MNHNS and CDR2 SASEGT. The CDR3 spans 13 residues. CDR3 DNA sequence: TGTGCCAGCAGCCGGACAGGGGAGGAGACCCAGTACTTC. As protein: CASSRTGEETQYF.

This clonotype was seen repeatedly, ten times or more. The chain is built from TRBV7-2 and TRBJ1-2, with a possible D match to TRBD1 (6 bases). The CDR3 is made up of 13 amino acids. The germline V gene has CDR1 SGHTA and CDR2 FQGNSA. Trimming took 2 bases from V and 3 from J, leaving 7 bases between them. The CDR3 region is CASSLRTDYGYTF. CDR3 bases: TGTGCCAGCAGCTTAAGGACAGACTATGGCTACACCTTC.

This clonotype was picked up many times. The genes are TRBV6-1 and TRBJ1-1; TRBD1 aligns across 8 bases. CDR3 length equals 15 residues. V lost 4 bases to trimming and J lost 3 bases; unmatched junction nucleotides: 7. Germline lookup yields CDR1 MNHNS and CDR2 SASEGT. The CDR3 is CASSARTGYDTEAFF. The CDR3 nucleotides are TGTGCCAGCAGTGCCCGGACAGGGTATGACACTGAAGCTTTCTTT.

This clonotype showed up many times. CDR3 sequence reads: CSVRAQMNTEAFF. DNA of the CDR3: TGCAGCGTTCGGGCACAAATGAACACTGAAGCTTTCTTT. This chain connects TRBV29-1 to TRBJ1-1; D is ambiguous. Per germline, CDR1 SQVTM and CDR2 ANQGSEA. Trimming took off 5 bases at V and 0 bases at J, with 10 bases between the two ends. CDR3 length equals 13 residues.

V usage is TRBV29-1 and J usage is TRBJ2-7; D unclear. The CDR3 sequence is 12 residues long. Germline CDR1 reads SQVTM; CDR2 reads ANQGSEA. The V gene lost 7 bases and the J gene lost 3 bases, with 13 bases spanning the gap. In nucleotides, the CDR3 is TGCAGCGCCGGAGTCTATCGCTACGAGCAGTACTTC. Translating gives CSAGVYRYEQYF.

This clonotype showed up many times. The chain links TRBV13 to TRBJ2-5; D possibly uses TRBD1 or TRBD2 (5 bases each). V lost 4 bases, J lost 6 bases, and 12 bases lay in between. Looked up from germline, CDR1 is PRHDT and CDR2 is FYEKMQ (reference sequence). This CDR3 has 13 residues. The CDR3 loop reads CASSSVGGQTQYF. The CDR3, as DNA: TGTGCCAGCAGCTCTGTTGGGGGTCAGACCCAGTACTTC.

This clonotype was counted many times. The rearrangement joins TRBV27 to TRBJ1-1; D unclear. The germline V gene encodes CDR1 MNHEY and CDR2 SMNVEV (reference sequence). Trimming stripped 3 bases from V and 7 bases from J, with 15 bases between. The CDR3 has 14 residues. CDR3 residues: CASSFKGLRNEAFF. CDR3 bases: TGTGCCAGCAGTTTCAAAGGGCTTCGCAATGAAGCTTTCTTT.

This clonotype has at least ten counts. The CDR3 coding sequence is TGCGCCAGCAGTGAAGGGCTGAATTCACCCCTCCACTTT. Amino acid sequence: CASSEGLNSPLHF. This chain uses TRBV10-1 with TRBJ1-6; D gene unclear. CDR3 size: 13 residues. Trimming took 3 bases from V and 7 from J, leaving 7 bases between them. CDR1 and CDR2 (germline): WNHNN, SYGVQD (reference sequence).

This clonotype was counted many times. V is TRBV15 and J is TRBJ1-2; D gene unclear. The CDR3 is 15 amino acids. Germline V CDR1 and CDR2: LNHNV, YYDKDF (reference sequence). V gave up 5 bases and J gave up 0 bases, with 13 bases separating them. The CDR3 DNA reads TGTGCCACCAGCCGGGAGGCGGCTTCTAACTATGGCTACACCTTC. It specifies CATSREAASNYGYTF. Full variable domain (missing parts from reference TRBV15 and TRBJ1-2): DAMVIQNPRYQVTQFGKPVTLSCSQTLNHNVMYWYQQKSSQAPKLLFHYYDKDFNNEADTPDNFQSRRPNTSFCFLDIRSPGLGDTAMYLCATSREAASNYGYTFGSGTRLTVV.

This clonotype appeared a single time. V usage is TRBV12-3 or TRBV12-4 and J usage is TRBJ1-5, with a weak D call TRBD1 (6 bases). The CDR3 is made up of 15 amino acids. Trimming took off 6 bases at V and 2 bases at J, with 14 bases between the two ends. Written as DNA, the CDR3 is TGTGCCAGCAGATTCTCGGGGGCACGCAATCAGCCCCAGCATTTT. This sequence encodes CASRFSGARNQPQHF.

This chain uses TRBV12-3 or TRBV12-4 with TRBJ1-2, with a possible D match to TRBD1 (5 bases). The CDR3 totals 11 residues. V dropped 1 base and J dropped 14 bases, with 11 bases sitting between them. The CDR3 spells CASSLGGGSTF. In nucleotides, the CDR3 is TGTGCCAGCAGTTTAGGTGGGGGATCGACCTTC.